These 14 T cell receptor beta chains came from one sample sequenced in a study of STAT5B mutations in CD4+ large granular lymphocyte leukemia. Method: immunoSEQ multiplex PCR; TCRdb's copy keeps in-frame clones and lacks some. The sample consists of 25,000 to 35,000 clones, 74% of them appearing once. Sequencing used CD4+ T cells from blood buffy coats. The receptors shown here come from a human donor in good health.

The CDR3 DNA follows: TGTGCCAGCAGTTTATTTCGTCTGGGCGGAGGTGAAAAACTGTTTTTT. Amino acid sequence: CASSLFRLGGGEKLFF. The V gene is TRBV27, the J gene TRBJ1-4; D remains ambiguous. Trimming pared 1 base from V and 7 bases from J, leaving 16 bases between. Germline V gives CDR1 MNHEY, CDR2 SMNVEV (reference sequence). This CDR3 is built from 16 residues.

The V and J genes are TRBV18 and TRBJ1-4; D is ambiguous. V was trimmed by 2 bases and J by 8 bases, leaving 12 bases between them. Germline CDR1 reads KGHSH; CDR2 reads LQKENI. This CDR3 has 14 residues. CDR3 amino acids: CASSPVQLGEKLFF. CDR3 sequence (DNA): TGTGCCAGCTCACCAGTCCAGCTGGGCGAAAAACTGTTTTTT.

The rearrangement joins TRBV30 to TRBJ2-1; no firm D call. The germline V and J ends were trimmed by 2 bases and 2 bases, with 4 bases remaining between them. This CDR3 has 12 residues. The germline gives CDR1 GTSNPN, CDR2 SVGIG (reference sequence). The CDR3 sequence is CAWSLTYNEQFF. Written as DNA, the CDR3 is TGTGCCTGGAGTTTAACCTACAATGAGCAGTTCTTC.

The rearrangement links TRBV7-9 to TRBJ2-7; possibly TRBD1 for D (6 bases). The CDR3 loop spans 13 amino acids. Germline-derived CDR1 and CDR2 are SEHNR and FQNEAQ (reference sequence). In nucleotides, the CDR3 is TGTGCTCTCAGAGGGGGTACGGAGCACGAGCAGTACTTC. Translated, it gives CALRGGTEHEQYF. The full variable domain, its missing parts supplied by reference TRBV7-9 and TRBJ2-7, is DTGVSQNPRHKITKRGQNVTFRCDPISEHNRLYWYRQTLGQGPEFLTYFQNEAQLEKSRLLSDRFSAERPKGSFSTLEIQRTEQGDSAMYLCALRGGTEHEQYFGPGTRLTVT.

The chain couples TRBV10-2 to TRBJ1-1, with TRBD1 matching over 7 bases. The trim removed 7 bases at V and 7 bases at J, leaving 3 bases unmatched. CDR3 length equals 11 residues. The V gene's germline CDR1 is WSHSY and CDR2 SAAADI. This chain's CDR3 is CASTGQFEAFF. In DNA form, the CDR3 reads TGCGCCAGCACGGGACAGTTTGAAGCTTTCTTT.

The gene calls are TRBV7-7 and TRBJ2-5, with 8 bases identical to TRBD2. CDR1 is SSHAT, CDR2 FNYEAQ, per germline (reference sequence). The V and J ends lost 5 bases and 1 base, in that order; junction bases with no gene match: 6. The CDR3 sequence is 15 residues long. This CDR3 reads CASSPTLAGQETQYF. The DNA of the CDR3 is TGTGCCAGCAGCCCAACGCTAGCGGGCCAAGAGACCCAGTACTTC.

The chain links TRBV28 to TRBJ2-7, with 8 bases identical to TRBD1. Germline CDR1 is MDHEN and CDR2 is SYDVKM. Germline trimming cut 5 bases from V and 5 bases from J; bases unmatched to any gene: 14. The CDR3 totals 16 residues. The CDR3 loop is CASSRRDRSPPNEQYF. In DNA, the CDR3 is TGTGCCAGCAGTCGCCGGGACAGGTCCCCTCCTAACGAGCAGTACTTC.

The chain combines TRBV7-9 with TRBJ1-3; 7 bases agree with TRBD1. V was pared by 3 bases and J by 3 bases, with 8 bases of the junction left unmatched. The CDR3 consists of 16 residues. Germline V gene sequence: CDR1 SEHNR, CDR2 FQNEAQ (reference sequence). The CDR3: CASSFFSRGLGNTIYF. The CDR3, as DNA: TGTGCCAGCAGCTTTTTTTCGAGGGGGCTTGGAAACACCATATATTTT.

CDR3 sequence: CAISADRGNTEAFF. The CDR3 bases are TGTGCCATCAGTGCGGACAGGGGGAACACTGAAGCTTTCTTT. The V and J genes are TRBV10-3 and TRBJ1-1, with 9 bases that match TRBD1. The CDR3 contains 14 residues. Germline V gene data show CDR1 as ENHRY and CDR2 as SYGVKD. Trimming took 4 bases from V and 1 from J; bases not matched to a gene: 1.

V usage is TRBV6-5 and J usage is TRBJ2-1; 9 bases align to TRBD1. The CDR3 extends over 12 amino acids. CDR1 and CDR2 (germline): MNHEY, SVGAGI. The J segment lost 10 bases and the V segment lost 6 bases, leaving 4 bases of the junction unmatched. CDR3 coding DNA: TGTGCCAGCAGCCGGACAGGGGCCGAGCAGTTCTTC. Translating gives CASSRTGAEQFF.

The rearrangement links TRBV27 to TRBJ1-1; D remains ambiguous. This CDR3 is built from 15 residues. From germline, CDR1 is MNHEY and CDR2 SMNVEV (reference sequence). Trimming removed 6 bases at V and 9 bases at J, with 23 bases between. Here the CDR3 DNA reads TGTGCCAGCAGCCCCGTTGGTACGAGTATCCTGAAAGCTTTCTTT. Translation: CASSPVGTSILKAFF.

This sequence joins TRBV6-5 and TRBJ2-5, with D possibly matching TRBD1 (6 bases). Trimming took off 10 bases at V and 5 bases at J, with 14 bases between the two ends. In germline, CDR1 is MNHEY, CDR2 SVGAGI. The CDR3 covers 12 residues. CDR3 sequence reads: CATYRVRETQYF. The CDR3 nucleotides are TGTGCCACGTACAGGGTCCGGGAGACCCAGTACTTC.

The chain's CDR3 is CASSLAGSANTEAFF. DNA for the CDR3: TGTGCCAGCAGCTTAGCGGGCAGCGCGAACACTGAAGCTTTCTTT. The V gene is TRBV7-2, the J gene TRBJ1-1; D gene uncertain. The V and J ends lost 0 bases and 1 base respectively, with 9 bases between them. The CDR3 totals 15 residues. Germline V gene sequence: CDR1 SGHTA, CDR2 FQGNSA.

V is TRBV7-2 and J is TRBJ1-1; a possible D gene is TRBD1 (5 bases). The V end lost 3 bases, the J end lost 2 bases, and 10 bases lay between the germline ends. The CDR3 consists of 14 residues. The germline V gene has CDR1 SGHTA and CDR2 FQGNSA. CDR3 region: CASSFRQTNTEAFF. DNA of the CDR3: TGTGCCAGCAGCTTTCGACAGACCAACACTGAAGCTTTCTTT.